Presented here are 2 T cell receptor beta chains from one specimen sequenced in a study of blood T cell repertoires in COVID-19. TCRdb keeps only in-frame clones here, not all; method: immunoSEQ multiplex PCR. The data contain about 29,000 clones, about 88% of them singletons. The material sequenced was peripheral blood. All receptors derive from a man aged 70 or older with active COVID-19.

This chain uses TRBV5-1 with TRBJ1-1; D is perhaps TRBD1 (5 bases). The CDR3 is 14 residues long. The germline V gene encodes CDR1 SGHRS and CDR2 YFSETQ. Trimming removed 1 base from V and 6 bases from J, with 13 bases in between. The DNA for the CDR3 is TGCGCCAGCAGCTTGAGGGGATTTATGGCTGAAGCTTTCTTT. Encoded protein: CASSLRGFMAEAFF.

V gene TRBV19 combines with J gene TRBJ2-5; tentative D call: TRBD2 (5 bases). The CDR3 has 14 residues. Germline-derived CDR1 and CDR2 are LNHDA and SQIVND (reference sequence). V lost 3 bases and J 2 bases, leaving 10 bases between the germline ends. Here the CDR3 DNA reads TGTGCCAGTAGTATCCGTGGACTGCAAGAGACCCAGTACTTC. This gives the protein CASSIRGLQETQYF.